These 18 T cell receptor beta chains share one sample of origin, sequenced in a study of blood T cell repertoires in COVID-19. The repertoire was sequenced with immunoSEQ multiplex PCR; TCRdb's copy has only in-frame clones and lacks some. The table records about 160,000 clones, around nine tenths of them present only once. Sample: peripheral blood. The receptor set was obtained from a woman in her sixties or seventies with COVID-19, enrolled during active disease.

Only a few counts were recorded for this clone. The chain has TRBV3-1 (or the pseudogene TRBV3-2) and TRBJ1-1, with no clear D. This CDR3 comprises 14 residues. The germline gives CDR1 LGHDT, CDR2 YNNKEL (reference sequence). Trimming left V 0 bases short and J 9 bases short, with 14 bases between. The CDR3 region is CASSQDTPRSKAFF. CDR3 DNA sequence: TGTGCCAGCAGCCAAGACACCCCGCGATCTAAAGCTTTCTTT.

Here the CDR3 reads CASSIGQYGSEAFF. Here the CDR3 DNA reads TGTGCCAGTAGTATAGGACAGTATGGTTCTGAAGCTTTCTTT. The chain carries TRBV19 and TRBJ1-1; a possible D gene is TRBD1 (5 bases). Trimming took 1 base from V and 6 from J, leaving 12 bases between them. This CDR3 has 14 amino acids. The germline V gene has CDR1 LNHDA and CDR2 SQIVND (reference sequence).

There are a few counts of this clone. The J gene is TRBJ1-1, the V gene TRBV6-2 or TRBV6-3, with a weak D call TRBD1 (6 bases). V lost 3 bases, J lost 4 bases, and 9 bases lay in between. Germline CDR1 reads MNHEY; CDR2 reads SVGEGT. CDR3 length: 13 amino acids. CDR3 bases: TGTGCCAGCAGTTATGGCAGGGGCACTGAAGCTTTCTTT. It specifies CASSYGRGTEAFF.

The chain is built from TRBV29-1 and TRBJ2-1, with D perhaps TRBD1 (6 bases). This CDR3 region has 14 residues. Looked up from germline, CDR1 is SQVTM and CDR2 is ANQGSEA. V shed 2 bases and J shed 4 bases, with 12 bases lying between them. CDR3 nucleotides: TGCAGCGTTGAAATGGACAGAATATACAATGAGCAGTTCTTC. It codes for CSVEMDRIYNEQFF.

The chain combines TRBV30 with TRBJ2-3, with 7 bases identical to TRBD1. CDR3 size: 14 residues. CDR1 is GTSNPN, CDR2 SVGIG, per germline (reference sequence). Losses at the gene ends were 3 bases for V and 0 bases for J; bases not matched to a gene: 3. The CDR3 loop reads CAWRWTGSTDTQYF. For the CDR3, the DNA is TGTGCCTGGAGATGGACAGGAAGCACAGATACGCAGTATTTT.

CDR3 region: CASSLARQGATTEAFF. Written as DNA, the CDR3 is TGCGCCAGCAGCTTGGCCAGGCAGGGGGCGACCACTGAAGCTTTCTTT. The rearrangement uses TRBV5-1 and TRBJ1-1, with TRBD1 matching over 8 bases. V lost 0 bases to trimming and J lost 4 bases; unmatched junction nucleotides: 8. Germline-derived CDR1 and CDR2 are SGHRS and YFSETQ. This CDR3 is built from 16 residues. Variable domain in full (rest from reference TRBV5-1 and TRBJ1-1): KAGVTQTPRYLIKTRGQQVTLSCSPISGHRSVSWYQQTPGQGLQFLFEYFSETQRNKGNFPGRFSGRQFSNSRSEMNVSTLELGDSALYLCASSLARQGATTEAFFGQGTRLTVV.

This chain joins TRBV28 and TRBJ1-3, with 8 nucleotides matching TRBD1. The CDR3 totals 17 residues. Germline trimming cut 5 bases from V and 0 bases from J; bases unmatched to any gene: 9. Germline V gene data show CDR1 as MDHEN and CDR2 as SYDVKM. CDR3 sequence reads: CASSPRTGLSSGNTIYF. The DNA for the CDR3 is TGTGCCAGCAGTCCAAGGACAGGGTTAAGCTCTGGAAACACCATATATTTT.

The chain employs TRBV23-1 and TRBJ1-2; 7 bases line up with TRBD1. TRBV23-1 counts as an open reading frame of uncertain function. CDR3 size: 15 residues. After removal of 8 bases from V and 4 bases from J, the junction contained 13 bases not matched to a gene. CDR3 sequence: CASATRQGPLYGYTF. DNA for the CDR3: TGCGCCAGCGCTACACGACAGGGTCCTCTCTATGGCTACACCTTC.

This clone occurred once. The genes are TRBV15 and TRBJ2-7; possibly TRBD2 for D (5 bases). The CDR3 sequence is 14 residues long. V was pared by 1 base and J by 1 base, with 8 bases between. Looked up from germline, CDR1 is LNHNV and CDR2 is YYDKDF (reference sequence). The CDR3 nucleotides read TGTGCCACCAGCAGAGGTCGGGGATCCTACGAGCAGTACTTC. It codes for CATSRGRGSYEQYF.

The chain carries TRBV7-3 and TRBJ2-5; 8 bases map to TRBD2. Germline V gene data show CDR1 as SGHTA and CDR2 as FQGTGA. The CDR3 spans 14 residues. The junction had 5 bases not matched to a gene; V was cut back by 1 base and J by 7 bases. CDR3 nucleotide sequence: TGTGCCAGCAGCTTAAGCGCGGGGGGTGGGACCCAGTACTTC. Translating gives CASSLSAGGGTQYF.

This chain uses TRBV7-9 with TRBJ1-4; TRBD1 is a possible D gene (6 bases). The ends were cut back, 0 bases at V and 8 bases at J, with 16 bases in the middle. The CDR3 has 16 residues. CDR1 and CDR2 from the germline V gene are SEHNR and FQNEAQ (reference sequence). This CDR3 reads CASSLAGQGSREKLFF. CDR3 coding DNA: TGTGCCAGCAGCTTAGCGGGGCAGGGGTCGAGGGAAAAACTGTTTTTT.

The gene calls are TRBV15 and TRBJ2-7, with 7 positions matching TRBD1. CDR3 length equals 15 residues. Looked up from germline, CDR1 is LNHNV and CDR2 is YYDKDF (reference sequence). The V gene end was trimmed by 7 bases and the J gene end by 2 bases; junction bases not matched to a gene: 11. CDR3 coding DNA: TGTGCCACCACCAGGGACAGCCCAGGGACCTACGAGCAGTACTTC. Encoded protein: CATTRDSPGTYEQYF.

CDR3 nucleotides: TGTGCCAGCAGTCAAAATGAAAAACTGTTTTTT. It specifies CASSQNEKLFF. The chain links TRBV12-3 or TRBV12-4 to TRBJ1-4; D uncertain. CDR3 length equals 11 residues. Trimming left V 5 bases short and J 5 bases short, with 3 bases between.

This chain joins TRBV5-1 and TRBJ1-1, with a weak D call TRBD1 (6 bases). Trimming shortened V by 3 bases and J by 3 bases, and 18 bases separated the two germline ends. CDR3 length: 16 amino acids. The germline CDR1 and CDR2 sequences are SGHRS and YFSETQ. CDR3 amino acids: CASSSRGGFVDTEAFF. The DNA of the CDR3 is TGCGCCAGCAGCTCAAGAGGGGGTTTTGTGGACACTGAAGCTTTCTTT.

The rearrangement uses TRBV29-1 and TRBJ1-2; D remains ambiguous. The V end was cut by 7 bases, the J end by 6 bases, with 9 bases between. CDR1 is SQVTM, CDR2 ANQGSEA, per germline. This CDR3 is 10 amino acids long. The CDR3 loop reads CSALGDGYTF. The CDR3 DNA sequence: TGCAGCGCCCTAGGAGATGGCTACACCTTC.

The chain employs TRBV11-3 and TRBJ2-1; TRBD2 aligns across 8 bases. Trimming cost V 5 bases and J 10 bases; bases outside gene matches: 10. This CDR3 is built from 14 residues. Germline V gene sequence: CDR1 SGHNT, CDR2 YENEEA. CDR3 region: CASSNPGGVREQFF. CDR3 DNA sequence: TGTGCCAGCAGCAATCCGGGGGGGGTAAGGGAGCAGTTCTTC.

The chain uses TRBV28 and TRBJ1-4; 8 positions match TRBD1. CDR1 MDHEN and CDR2 SYDVKM come from the germline V gene. The junction had 18 bases not matched to a gene; V was cut back by 7 bases and J by 8 bases. There are 17 residues in the CDR3. The CDR3 region is CASIKGQGHDLGEKLFF. In DNA form, the CDR3 reads TGTGCCAGCATTAAAGGACAGGGACATGATTTGGGGGAAAAACTGTTTTTT.

This clone was observed once. The chain employs TRBV5-1 and TRBJ2-5; TRBD2 aligns across 11 bases. This CDR3 comprises 18 residues. Unmatched junction bases numbered 10, after V lost 0 bases and J lost 3 bases. Germline V gene sequence: CDR1 SGHRS, CDR2 YFSETQ. The CDR3 reads CASSLVSSGGLKKETQYF. The CDR3 bases are TGCGCCAGCAGCTTGGTGTCTAGCGGGGGGCTGAAGAAAGAGACCCAGTACTTC.